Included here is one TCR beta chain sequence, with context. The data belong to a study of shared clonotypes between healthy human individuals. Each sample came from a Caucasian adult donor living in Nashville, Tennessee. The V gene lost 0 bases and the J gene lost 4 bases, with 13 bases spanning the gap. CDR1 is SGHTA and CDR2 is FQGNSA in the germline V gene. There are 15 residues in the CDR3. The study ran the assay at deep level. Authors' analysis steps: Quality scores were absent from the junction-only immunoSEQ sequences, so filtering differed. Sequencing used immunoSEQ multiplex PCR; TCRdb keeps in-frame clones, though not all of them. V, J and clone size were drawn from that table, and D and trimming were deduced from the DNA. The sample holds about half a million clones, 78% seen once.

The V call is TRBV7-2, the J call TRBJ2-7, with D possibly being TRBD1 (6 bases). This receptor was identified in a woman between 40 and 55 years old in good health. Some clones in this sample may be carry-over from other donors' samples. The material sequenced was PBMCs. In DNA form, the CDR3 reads TGTGCCAGCAGCTTAGCTTCGACAGGCCCTTACGAGCAGTACTTC. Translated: CASSLASTGPYEQYF.